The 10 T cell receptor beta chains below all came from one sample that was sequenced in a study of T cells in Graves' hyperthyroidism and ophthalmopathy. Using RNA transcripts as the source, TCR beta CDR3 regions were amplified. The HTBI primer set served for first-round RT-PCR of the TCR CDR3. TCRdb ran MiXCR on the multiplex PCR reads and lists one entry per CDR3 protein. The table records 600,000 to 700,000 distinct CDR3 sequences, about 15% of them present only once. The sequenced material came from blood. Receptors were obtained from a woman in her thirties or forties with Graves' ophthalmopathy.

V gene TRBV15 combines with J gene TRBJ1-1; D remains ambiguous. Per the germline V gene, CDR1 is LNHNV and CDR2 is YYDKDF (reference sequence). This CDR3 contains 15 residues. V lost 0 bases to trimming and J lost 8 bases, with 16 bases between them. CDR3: CATSRDWTNQNEAFF. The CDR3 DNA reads TGTGCCACCAGCAGAGATTGGACCAACCAAAACGAAGCTTTCTTT.

The CDR3 DNA sequence: TGTGCCAGCAGCCCGGGGACAGGGGGGAGTTCACCCCTCCACTTT. This sequence encodes CASSPGTGGSSPLHF. The rearrangement links TRBV28 to TRBJ1-6; TRBD1 matches 11 bases. The CDR3 covers 15 residues. J gave up 9 bases and V 6 bases, and 7 bases lay outside the gene matches. From germline, CDR1 is MDHEN and CDR2 SYDVKM. Drawing the rest from reference TRBV28 and TRBJ1-6, the complete variable domain is DVKVTQSSRYLVKRTGEKVFLECVQDMDHENMFWYRQDPGLGLRLIYFSYDVKMKEKGDIPEGYSVSREKKERFSLILESASTNQTSMYLCASSPGTGGSSPLHFGNGTRLTVT.

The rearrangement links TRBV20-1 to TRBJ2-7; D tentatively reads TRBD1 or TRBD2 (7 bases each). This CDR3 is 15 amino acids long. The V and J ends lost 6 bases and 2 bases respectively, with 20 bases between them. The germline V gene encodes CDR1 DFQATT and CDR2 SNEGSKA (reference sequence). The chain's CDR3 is CSARGPSAGTYEQYF. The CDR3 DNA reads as TGCAGTGCAAGGGGGCCCTCAGCGGGAACCTACGAGCAGTACTTC.

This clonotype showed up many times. The CDR3 reads CASSYLGTGGTNYGYTF. CDR3 sequence (DNA): TGTGCCAGCAGTTATCTAGGGACAGGGGGGACTAACTATGGCTACACCTTC. The V and J genes are TRBV6-5 and TRBJ1-2, with 11 bases matching TRBD1. V was pared by 3 bases and J by 0 bases, with 6 bases of the junction left unmatched. Germline V gene sequence: CDR1 MNHEY, CDR2 SVGAGI. This CDR3 has 17 residues.

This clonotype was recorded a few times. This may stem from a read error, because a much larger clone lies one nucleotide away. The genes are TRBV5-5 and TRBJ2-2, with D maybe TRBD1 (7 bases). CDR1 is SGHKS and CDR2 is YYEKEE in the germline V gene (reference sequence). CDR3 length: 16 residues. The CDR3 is CASSLYRGGNTGGLFF. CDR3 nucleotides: TGTGCCAGCAGCTTGTACAGGGGTGGTAACACCGGGGGGCTGTTTTTT.

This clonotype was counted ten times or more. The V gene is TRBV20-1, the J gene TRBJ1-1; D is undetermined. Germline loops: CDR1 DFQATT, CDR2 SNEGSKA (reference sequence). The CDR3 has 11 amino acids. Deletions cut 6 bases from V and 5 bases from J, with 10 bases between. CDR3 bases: TGCAGTGCAAAAACAGAGACTGAAGCTTTCTTT. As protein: CSAKTETEAFF.

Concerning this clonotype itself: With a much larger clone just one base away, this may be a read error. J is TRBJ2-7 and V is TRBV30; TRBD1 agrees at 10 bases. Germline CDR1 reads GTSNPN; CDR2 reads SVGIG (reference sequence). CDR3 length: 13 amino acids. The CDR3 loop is CACQGQGYNEQCF. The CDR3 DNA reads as TGTGCCTGCCAGGGACAGGGGTATAACGAGCAGTGCTTC. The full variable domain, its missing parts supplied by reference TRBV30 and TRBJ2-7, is SQTIHQWPATLVQPVGSPLSLECTVEGTSNPNLYWYRQAAGRGLQLLFYSVGIGQISSEVPQNLSASRPQDRQFILSSKKLLLSDSGFYLCACQGQGYNEQCFGPGTRLTVT.

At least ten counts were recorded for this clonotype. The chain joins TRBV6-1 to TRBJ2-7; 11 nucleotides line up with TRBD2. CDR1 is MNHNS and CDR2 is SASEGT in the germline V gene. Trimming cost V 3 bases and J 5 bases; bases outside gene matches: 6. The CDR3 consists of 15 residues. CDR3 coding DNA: TGTGCCAGCAGTGAGGTTGGGACTAGCGGAGACGAGCAGTACTTC. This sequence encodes CASSEVGTSGDEQYF.

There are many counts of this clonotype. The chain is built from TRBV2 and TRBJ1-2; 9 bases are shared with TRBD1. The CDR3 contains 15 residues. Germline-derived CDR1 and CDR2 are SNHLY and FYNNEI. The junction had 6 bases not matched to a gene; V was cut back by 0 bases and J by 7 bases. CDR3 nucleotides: TGTGCCAGCAGTGAAGCTCCAGGGGACAGGGCTGGCTACACCTTC. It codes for CASSEAPGDRAGYTF.

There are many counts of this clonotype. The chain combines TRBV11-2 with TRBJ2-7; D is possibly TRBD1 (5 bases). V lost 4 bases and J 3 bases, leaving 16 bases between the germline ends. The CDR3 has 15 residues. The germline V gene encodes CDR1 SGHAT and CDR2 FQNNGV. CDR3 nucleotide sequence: TGTGCCAGCAGCTCCTTTAGGGGTGCTAACTACGAGCAGTACTTC. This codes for CASSSFRGANYEQYF.